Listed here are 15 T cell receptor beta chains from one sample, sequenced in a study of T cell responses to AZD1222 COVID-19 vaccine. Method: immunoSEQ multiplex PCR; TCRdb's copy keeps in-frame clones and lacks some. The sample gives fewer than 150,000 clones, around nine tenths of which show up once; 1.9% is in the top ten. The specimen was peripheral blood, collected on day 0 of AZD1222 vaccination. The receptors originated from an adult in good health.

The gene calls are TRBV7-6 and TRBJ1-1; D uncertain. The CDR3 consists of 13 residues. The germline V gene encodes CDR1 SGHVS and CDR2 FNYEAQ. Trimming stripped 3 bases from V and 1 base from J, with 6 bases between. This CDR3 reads CASSFSGNTEAFF. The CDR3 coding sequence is TGTGCCAGCAGCTTTAGTGGGAACACTGAAGCTTTCTTT.

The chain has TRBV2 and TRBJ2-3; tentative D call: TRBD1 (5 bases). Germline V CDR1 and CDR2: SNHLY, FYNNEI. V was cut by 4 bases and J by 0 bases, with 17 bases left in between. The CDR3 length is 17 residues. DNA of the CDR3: TGTGCCAGCAGTGGGGCCCAGGGCGAGTCTAGCACAGATACGCAGTATTTT. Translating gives CASSGAQGESSTDTQYF.

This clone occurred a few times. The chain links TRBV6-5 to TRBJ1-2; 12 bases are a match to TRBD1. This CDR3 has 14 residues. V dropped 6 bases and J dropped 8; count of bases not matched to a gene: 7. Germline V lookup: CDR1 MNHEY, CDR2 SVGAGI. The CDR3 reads CASSEGQGAEGYTF. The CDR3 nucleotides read TGTGCCAGCAGCGAGGGACAGGGGGCGGAAGGCTACACCTTC.

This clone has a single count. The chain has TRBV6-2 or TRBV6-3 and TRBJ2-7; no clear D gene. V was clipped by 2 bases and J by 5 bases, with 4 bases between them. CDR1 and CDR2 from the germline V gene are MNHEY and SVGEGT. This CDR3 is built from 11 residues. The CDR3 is CASSYHDEQYF. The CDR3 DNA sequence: TGTGCCAGCAGTTACCATGACGAGCAGTACTTC.

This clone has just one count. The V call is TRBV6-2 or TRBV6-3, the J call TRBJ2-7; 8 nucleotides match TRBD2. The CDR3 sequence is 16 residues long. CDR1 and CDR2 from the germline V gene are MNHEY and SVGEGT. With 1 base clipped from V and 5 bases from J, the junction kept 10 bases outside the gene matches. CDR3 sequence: CASSYYYWGLVNEQYF. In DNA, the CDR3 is TGTGCCAGCAGTTACTACTACTGGGGACTAGTAAACGAGCAGTACTTC.

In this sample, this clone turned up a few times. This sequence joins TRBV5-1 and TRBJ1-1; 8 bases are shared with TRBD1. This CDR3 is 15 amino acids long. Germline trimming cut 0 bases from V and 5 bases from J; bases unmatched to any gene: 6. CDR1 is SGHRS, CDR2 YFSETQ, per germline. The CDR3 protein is CASSLVQGARTEAFF. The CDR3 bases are TGCGCCAGCAGCTTGGTGCAGGGGGCGCGAACTGAAGCTTTCTTT. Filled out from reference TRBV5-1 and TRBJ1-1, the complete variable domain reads KAGVTQTPRYLIKTRGQQVTLSCSPISGHRSVSWYQQTPGQGLQFLFEYFSETQRNKGNFPGRFSGRQFSNSRSEMNVSTLELGDSALYLCASSLVQGARTEAFFGQGTRLTVV.

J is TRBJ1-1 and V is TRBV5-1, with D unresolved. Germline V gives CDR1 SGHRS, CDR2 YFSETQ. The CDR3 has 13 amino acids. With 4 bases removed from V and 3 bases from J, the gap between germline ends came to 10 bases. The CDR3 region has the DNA TGCGCCAGCAGCGCCGTAATTGACACTGAAGCTTTCTTT. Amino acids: CASSAVIDTEAFF. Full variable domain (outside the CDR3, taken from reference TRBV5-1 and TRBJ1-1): KAGVTQTPRYLIKTRGQQVTLSCSPISGHRSVSWYQQTPGQGLQFLFEYFSETQRNKGNFPGRFSGRQFSNSRSEMNVSTLELGDSALYLCASSAVIDTEAFFGQGTRLTVV.

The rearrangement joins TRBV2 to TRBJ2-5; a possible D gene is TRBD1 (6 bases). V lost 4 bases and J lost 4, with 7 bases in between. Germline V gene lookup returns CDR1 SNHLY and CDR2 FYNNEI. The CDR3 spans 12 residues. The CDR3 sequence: CASSVTGETQYF. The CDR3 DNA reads TGTGCCAGCAGTGTGACAGGAGAGACCCAGTACTTC.

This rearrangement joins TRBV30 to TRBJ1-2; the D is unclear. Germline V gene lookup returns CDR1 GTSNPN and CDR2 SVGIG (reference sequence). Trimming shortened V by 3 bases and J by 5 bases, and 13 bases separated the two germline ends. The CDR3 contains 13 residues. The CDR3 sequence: CAWREALRYGYTF. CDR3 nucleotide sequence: TGTGCCTGGAGAGAGGCCCTTCGATATGGCTACACCTTC.

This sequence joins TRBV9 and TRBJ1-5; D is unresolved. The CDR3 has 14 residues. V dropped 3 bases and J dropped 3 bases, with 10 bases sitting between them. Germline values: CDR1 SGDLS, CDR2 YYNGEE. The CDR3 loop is CASSGGVINQPQHF. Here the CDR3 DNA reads TGTGCCAGCAGCGGTGGGGTAATCAATCAGCCCCAGCATTTT.

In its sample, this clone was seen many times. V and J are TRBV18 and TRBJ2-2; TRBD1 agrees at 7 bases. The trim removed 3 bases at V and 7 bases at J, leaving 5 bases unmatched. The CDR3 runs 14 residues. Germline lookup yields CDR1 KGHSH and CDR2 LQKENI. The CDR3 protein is CASSPLTGIGELFF. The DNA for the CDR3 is TGTGCCAGCTCACCGTTGACAGGGATCGGGGAGCTGTTTTTT. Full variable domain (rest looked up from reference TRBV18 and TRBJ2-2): NAGVMQNPRHLVRRRGQEARLRCSPMKGHSHVYWYRQLPEEGLKFMVYLQKENIIDESGMPKERFSAEFPKEGPSILRIQQVVRGDSAAYFCASSPLTGIGELFFGEGSRLTVL.

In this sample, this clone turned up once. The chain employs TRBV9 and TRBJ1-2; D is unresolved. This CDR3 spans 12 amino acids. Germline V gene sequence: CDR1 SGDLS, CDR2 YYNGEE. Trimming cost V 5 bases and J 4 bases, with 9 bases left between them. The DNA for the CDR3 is TGTGCCAGCAGATCCATAAGCTATGGCTACACCTTC. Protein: CASRSISYGYTF. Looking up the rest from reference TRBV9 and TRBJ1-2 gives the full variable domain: DSGVTQTPKHLITATGQRVTLRCSPRSGDLSVYWYQQSLDQGLQFLIQYYNGEERAKGNILERFSAQQFPDLHSELNLSSLELGDSALYFCASRSISYGYTFGSGTRLTVV.

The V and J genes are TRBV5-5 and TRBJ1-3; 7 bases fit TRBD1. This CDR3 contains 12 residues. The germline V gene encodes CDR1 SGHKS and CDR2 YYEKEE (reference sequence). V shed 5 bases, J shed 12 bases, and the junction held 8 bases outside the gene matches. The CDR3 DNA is TGTGCCAGCAGTTCCATAGACAGGGACATATATTTT. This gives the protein CASSSIDRDIYF.

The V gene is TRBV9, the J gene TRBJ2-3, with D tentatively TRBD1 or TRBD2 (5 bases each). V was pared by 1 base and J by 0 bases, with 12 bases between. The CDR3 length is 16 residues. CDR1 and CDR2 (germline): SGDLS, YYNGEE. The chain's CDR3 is CASSVTPGPSTDTQYF. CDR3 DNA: TGTGCCAGCAGCGTAACACCGGGACCGAGCACAGATACGCAGTATTTT.

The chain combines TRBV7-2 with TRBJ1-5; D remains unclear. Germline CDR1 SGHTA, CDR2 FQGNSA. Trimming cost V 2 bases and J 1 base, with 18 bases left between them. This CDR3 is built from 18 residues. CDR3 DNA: TGTGCCAGCAGCTTAAGGGCCGGGATGGCGGCGAGCAATCAGCCCCAGCATTTT. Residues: CASSLRAGMAASNQPQHF.